This record covers a single TCR beta chain. What it recognizes is unknown. The data were obtained in a study of cytomegalovirus exposure and HLA in healthy donors. The PCR was carried out with 60 Vbeta primers and 13 Jbeta primers. Source study methods: In a later analysis, 70 million to 80 million unique TCR beta chains included roughly 11 million shared by two or more donors. Assay used: immunoSEQ multiplex PCR; TCRdb lists only in-frame clones, some missing. D and trimming were read from the DNA, whereas the V and J calls and clone size are those reported in that table. This sample has 200,000 or so clones, with less than 85% found just once. General observations from the study: Available immune exposure information covered CMV serostatus only.

The CDR3 loop spans 16 amino acids. With 5 bases removed from V and 6 bases from J, the gap between germline ends came to 21 bases. The germline CDR1 and CDR2 sequences are SGHVS and FQNEAQ. The donors gave bone marrow, and they were healthy. Sample: PBMCs. J is TRBJ2-3 and V is TRBV7-8; a weak D match, TRBD2 (7 bases). The origin of this receptor is a girl between 2 and 10 years old in good health and CMV-seronegative. CDR3 nucleotides: TGTGCCAGCAGCCTAGTTTGGAGGGGGGGGCCGGATACGCAGTATTTT. This gives the protein CASSLVWRGGPDTQYF.